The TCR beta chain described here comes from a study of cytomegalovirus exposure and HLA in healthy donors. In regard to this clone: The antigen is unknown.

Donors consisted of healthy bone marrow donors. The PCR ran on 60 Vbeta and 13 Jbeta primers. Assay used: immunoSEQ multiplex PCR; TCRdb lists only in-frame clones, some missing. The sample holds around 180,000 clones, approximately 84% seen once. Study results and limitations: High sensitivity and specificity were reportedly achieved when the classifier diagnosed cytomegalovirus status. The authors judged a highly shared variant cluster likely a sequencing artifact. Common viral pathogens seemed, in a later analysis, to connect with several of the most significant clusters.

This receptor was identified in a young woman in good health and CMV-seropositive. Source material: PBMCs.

Here the CDR3 reads CASSVGAGAINEQFF. The CDR3 nucleotides are TGTGCCAGCAGCGTCGGAGCGGGAGCAATCAATGAGCAGTTCTTC. The genes are TRBV5-6 and TRBJ2-1; 8 bases map to TRBD2. V lost 4 bases and J lost 6; bases outside the gene matches: 9. CDR3 length: 15 residues. CDR1 SGHDT and CDR2 YYEEEE come from the germline V gene.